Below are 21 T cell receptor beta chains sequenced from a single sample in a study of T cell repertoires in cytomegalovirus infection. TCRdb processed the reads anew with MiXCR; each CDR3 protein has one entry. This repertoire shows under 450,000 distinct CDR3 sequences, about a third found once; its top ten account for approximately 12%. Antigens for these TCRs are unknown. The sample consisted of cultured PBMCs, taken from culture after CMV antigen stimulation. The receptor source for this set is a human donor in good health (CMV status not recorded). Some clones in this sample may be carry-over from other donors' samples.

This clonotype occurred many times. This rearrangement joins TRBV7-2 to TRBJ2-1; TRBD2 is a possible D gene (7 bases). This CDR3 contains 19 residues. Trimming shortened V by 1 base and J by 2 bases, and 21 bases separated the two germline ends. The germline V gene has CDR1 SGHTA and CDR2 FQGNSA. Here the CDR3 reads CASSLVPGGGSRTYNEQFF. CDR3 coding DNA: TGTGCCAGCAGCTTAGTTCCCGGGGGCGGGAGCCGAACCTACAATGAGCAGTTCTTC.

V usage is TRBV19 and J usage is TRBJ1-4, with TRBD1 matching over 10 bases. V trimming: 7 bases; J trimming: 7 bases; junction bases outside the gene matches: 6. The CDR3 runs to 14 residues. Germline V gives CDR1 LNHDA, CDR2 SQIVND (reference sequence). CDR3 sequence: CASTARDRGEKLFF. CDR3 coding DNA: TGTGCCAGTACCGCCCGGGACAGGGGTGAAAAACTGTTTTTT.

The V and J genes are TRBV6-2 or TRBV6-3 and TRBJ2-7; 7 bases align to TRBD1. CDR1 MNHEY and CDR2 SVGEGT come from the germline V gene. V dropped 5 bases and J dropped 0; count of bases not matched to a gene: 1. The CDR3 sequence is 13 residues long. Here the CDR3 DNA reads TGTGCCAGCAGTAGGACAGGCTCCTACGAGCAGTACGTC. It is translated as CASSRTGSYEQYV.

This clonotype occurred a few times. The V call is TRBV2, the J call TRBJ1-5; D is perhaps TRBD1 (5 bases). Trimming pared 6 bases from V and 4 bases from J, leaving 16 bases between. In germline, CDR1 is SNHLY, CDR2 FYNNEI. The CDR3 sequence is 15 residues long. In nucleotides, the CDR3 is TGTGCCAGCAGACTGGGACGGGGGTTTAATCAGCCCCAGCATTTT. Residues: CASRLGRGFNQPQHF.

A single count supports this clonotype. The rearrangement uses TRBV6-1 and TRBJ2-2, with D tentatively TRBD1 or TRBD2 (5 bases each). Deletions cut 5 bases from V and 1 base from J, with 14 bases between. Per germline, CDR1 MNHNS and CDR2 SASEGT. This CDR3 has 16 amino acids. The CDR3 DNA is TGTGCCAGCAGTCCCACCCGGGACCAGAACACCGGGGAGCTGTTTTTT. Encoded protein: CASSPTRDQNTGELFF.

CDR3 sequence reads: CASSQVPGRTVTYEQYV. Here the CDR3 DNA reads TGCGCCAGCAGCCAAGTCCCGGGCCGTACTGTAACCTACGAGCAGTACGTC. The chain couples TRBV4-1 to TRBJ2-7; unclear D gene. Germline V gene sequence: CDR1 MGHRA, CDR2 YSYEKL. The CDR3 has 17 residues. The V and J ends lost 1 base and 2 bases respectively, with 18 bases between them.

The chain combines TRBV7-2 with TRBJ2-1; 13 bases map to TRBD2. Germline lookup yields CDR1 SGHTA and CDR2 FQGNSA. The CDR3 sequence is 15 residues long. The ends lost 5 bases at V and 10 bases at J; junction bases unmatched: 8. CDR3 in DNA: TGTGCCAGCAGCCCCGGACTAGCGGGAGTACGGGAGCAGTTCTTC. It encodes CASSPGLAGVREQFF.

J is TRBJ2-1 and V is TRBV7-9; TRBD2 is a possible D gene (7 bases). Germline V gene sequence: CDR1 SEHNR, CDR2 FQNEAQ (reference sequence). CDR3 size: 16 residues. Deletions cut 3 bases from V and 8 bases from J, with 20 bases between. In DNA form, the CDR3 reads TGTGCCAGCAGCTTCAGAGCGTCGGGGGGCATGGATGAGCAGTTCTTC. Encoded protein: CASSFRASGGMDEQFF.

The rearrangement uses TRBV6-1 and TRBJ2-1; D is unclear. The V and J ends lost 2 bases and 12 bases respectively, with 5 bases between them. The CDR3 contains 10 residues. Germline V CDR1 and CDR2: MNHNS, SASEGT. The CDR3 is CASSELVQFF. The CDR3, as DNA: TGTGCCAGCAGTGAACTAGTGCAGTTCTTC.

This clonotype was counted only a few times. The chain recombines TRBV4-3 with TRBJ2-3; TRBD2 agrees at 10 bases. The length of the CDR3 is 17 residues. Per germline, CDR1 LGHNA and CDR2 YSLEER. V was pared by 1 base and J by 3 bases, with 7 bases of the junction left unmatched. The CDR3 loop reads CASSQGLIAGGTDTQYF. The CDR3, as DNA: TGCGCCAGCAGCCAAGGCTTGATAGCGGGAGGAACAGATACGCAGTATTTT.

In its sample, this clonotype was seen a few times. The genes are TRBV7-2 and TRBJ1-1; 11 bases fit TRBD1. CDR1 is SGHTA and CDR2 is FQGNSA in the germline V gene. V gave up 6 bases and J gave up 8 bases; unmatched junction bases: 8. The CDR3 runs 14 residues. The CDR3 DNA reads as TGTGCCAGCAGGACCGGGACAGGGGGTCTGGAAGCTTTCTTT. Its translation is CASRTGTGGLEAFF.

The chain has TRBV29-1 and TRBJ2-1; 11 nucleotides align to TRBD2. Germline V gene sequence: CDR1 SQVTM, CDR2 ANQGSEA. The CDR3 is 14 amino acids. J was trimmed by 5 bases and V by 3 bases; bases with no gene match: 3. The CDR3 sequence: CSVDPGLADNEQFF. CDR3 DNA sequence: TGCAGCGTTGATCCGGGACTAGCGGACAATGAGCAGTTCTTC.

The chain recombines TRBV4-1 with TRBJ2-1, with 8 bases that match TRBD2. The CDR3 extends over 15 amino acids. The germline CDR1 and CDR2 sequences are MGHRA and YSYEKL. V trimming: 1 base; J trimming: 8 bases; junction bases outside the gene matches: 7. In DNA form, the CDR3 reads TGCGCCAGCAGCCAAGTGGGACTAGGCGTAGATGAGCAGTTCTTC. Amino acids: CASSQVGLGVDEQFF.

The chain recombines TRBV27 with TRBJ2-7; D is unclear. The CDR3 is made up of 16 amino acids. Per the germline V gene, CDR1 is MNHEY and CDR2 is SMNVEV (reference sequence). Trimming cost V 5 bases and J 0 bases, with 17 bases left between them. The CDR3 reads CASSPLHSGSSYEQYV. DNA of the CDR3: TGTGCCAGCAGTCCGCTCCATAGTGGTAGCTCCTACGAGCAGTACGTC.

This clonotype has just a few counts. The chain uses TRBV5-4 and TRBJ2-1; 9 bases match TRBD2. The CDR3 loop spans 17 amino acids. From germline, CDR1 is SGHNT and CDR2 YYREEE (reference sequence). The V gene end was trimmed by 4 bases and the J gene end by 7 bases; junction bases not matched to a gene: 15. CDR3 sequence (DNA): TGTGCCAGCAGCCGGGGGGGGGCTAGCGGGATATGGAATGAGCAGTTCTTC. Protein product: CASSRGGASGIWNEQFF.

CDR3 nucleotide sequence: TGTGCCAGCAGTTACTCTCCTGACTACGAGCAGTACGTC. It codes for CASSYSPDYEQYV. The rearrangement links TRBV6-6 to TRBJ2-7, with D unclear. The CDR3 has 13 residues. The V and J ends lost 0 bases and 3 bases respectively, with 6 bases between them. Germline CDR1 reads MNHNY; CDR2 reads SVGAGI (reference sequence).

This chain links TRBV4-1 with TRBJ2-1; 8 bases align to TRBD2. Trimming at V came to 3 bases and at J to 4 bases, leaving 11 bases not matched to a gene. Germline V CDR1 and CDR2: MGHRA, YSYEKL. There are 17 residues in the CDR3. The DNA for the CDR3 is TGCGCCAGCAGCCACGGGGGGGGGCGGAAAAGATACAATGAGCAGTTCTTC. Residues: CASSHGGGRKRYNEQFF.

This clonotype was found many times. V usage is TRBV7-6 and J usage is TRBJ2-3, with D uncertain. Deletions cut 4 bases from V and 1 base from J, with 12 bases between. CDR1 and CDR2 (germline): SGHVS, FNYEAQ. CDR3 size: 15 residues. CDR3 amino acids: CASSSTFAGTDTQYF. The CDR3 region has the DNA TGTGCCAGCAGCTCCACTTTTGCGGGCACAGATACGCAGTATTTT.

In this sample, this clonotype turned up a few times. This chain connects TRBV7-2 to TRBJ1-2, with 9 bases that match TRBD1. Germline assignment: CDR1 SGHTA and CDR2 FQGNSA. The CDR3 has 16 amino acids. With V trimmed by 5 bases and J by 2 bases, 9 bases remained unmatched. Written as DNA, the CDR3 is TGTGCCAGCAGCAAGAGGACAGGGGTGGGGAACTATGGCTACACCTTC. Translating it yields CASSKRTGVGNYGYTF.

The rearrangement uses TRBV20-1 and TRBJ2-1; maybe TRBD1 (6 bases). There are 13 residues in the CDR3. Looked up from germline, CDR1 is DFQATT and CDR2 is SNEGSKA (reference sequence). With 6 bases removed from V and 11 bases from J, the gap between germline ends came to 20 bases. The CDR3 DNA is TGCAGTGCCCAAGGGGGAGTAGTAGATAAGCAGTTCTTC. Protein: CSAQGGVVDKQFF.

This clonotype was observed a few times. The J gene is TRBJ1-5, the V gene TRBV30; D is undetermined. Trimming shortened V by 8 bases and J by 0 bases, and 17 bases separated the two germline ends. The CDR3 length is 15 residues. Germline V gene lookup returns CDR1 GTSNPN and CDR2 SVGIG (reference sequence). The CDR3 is CAREKDVYSNQPQHF. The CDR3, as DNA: TGTGCCCGAGAAAAAGACGTTTATAGCAATCAGCCCCAGCATTTT.